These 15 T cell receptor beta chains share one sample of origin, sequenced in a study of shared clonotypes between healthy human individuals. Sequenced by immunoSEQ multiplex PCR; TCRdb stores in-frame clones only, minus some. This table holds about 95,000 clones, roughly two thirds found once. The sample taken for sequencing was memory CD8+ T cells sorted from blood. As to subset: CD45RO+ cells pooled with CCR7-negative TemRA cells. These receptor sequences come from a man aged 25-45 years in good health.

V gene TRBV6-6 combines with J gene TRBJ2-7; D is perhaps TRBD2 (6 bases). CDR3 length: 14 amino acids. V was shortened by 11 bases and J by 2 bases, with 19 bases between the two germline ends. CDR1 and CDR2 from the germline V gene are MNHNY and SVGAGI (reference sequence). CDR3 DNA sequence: TGTGCCGCAGGAGCGGGCAGGGCAGCCTACGAGCAGTACTTC. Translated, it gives CAAGAGRAAYEQYF.

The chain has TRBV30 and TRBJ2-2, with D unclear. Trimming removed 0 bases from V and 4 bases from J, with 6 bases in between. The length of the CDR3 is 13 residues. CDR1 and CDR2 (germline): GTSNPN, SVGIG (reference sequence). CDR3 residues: CAWSVSGTGELFF. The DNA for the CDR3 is TGTGCCTGGAGTGTTTCTGGCACCGGGGAGCTGTTTTTT.

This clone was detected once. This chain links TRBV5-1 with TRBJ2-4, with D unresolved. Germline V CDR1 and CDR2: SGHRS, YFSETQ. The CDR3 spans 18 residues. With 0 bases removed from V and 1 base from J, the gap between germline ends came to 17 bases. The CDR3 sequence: CASSLGEDDYWAKNIQYF. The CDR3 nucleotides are TGCGCCAGCAGCTTGGGAGAGGATGATTACTGGGCCAAAAACATTCAGTACTTC.

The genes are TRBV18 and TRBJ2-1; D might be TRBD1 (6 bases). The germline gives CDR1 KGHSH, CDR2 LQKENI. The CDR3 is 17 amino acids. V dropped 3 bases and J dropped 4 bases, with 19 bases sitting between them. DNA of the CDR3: TGTGCCAGCTCACCCCCGTGGGGGAGTGGGACATACAATGAGCAGTTCTTC. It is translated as CASSPPWGSGTYNEQFF.

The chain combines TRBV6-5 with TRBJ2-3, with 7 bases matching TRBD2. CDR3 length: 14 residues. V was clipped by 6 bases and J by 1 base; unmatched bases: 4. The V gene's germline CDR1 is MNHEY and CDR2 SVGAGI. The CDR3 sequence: CASRLATRTDTQYF. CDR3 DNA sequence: TGTGCCAGCAGACTAGCGACACGCACAGATACGCAGTATTTT.

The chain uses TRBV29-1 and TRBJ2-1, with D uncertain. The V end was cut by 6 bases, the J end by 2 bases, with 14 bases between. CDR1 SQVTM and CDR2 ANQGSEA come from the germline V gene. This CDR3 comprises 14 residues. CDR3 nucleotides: TGCAGCGTGATTGCGGTAGAAGCCTACAATGAGCAGTTCTTC. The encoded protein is CSVIAVEAYNEQFF.

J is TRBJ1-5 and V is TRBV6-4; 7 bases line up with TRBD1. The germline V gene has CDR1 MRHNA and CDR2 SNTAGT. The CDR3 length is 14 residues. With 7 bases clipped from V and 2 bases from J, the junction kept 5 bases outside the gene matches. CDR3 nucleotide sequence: TGTGCCAGCACCACAGGGGTGGGCAATCAGCCCCAGCATTTT. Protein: CASTTGVGNQPQHF.

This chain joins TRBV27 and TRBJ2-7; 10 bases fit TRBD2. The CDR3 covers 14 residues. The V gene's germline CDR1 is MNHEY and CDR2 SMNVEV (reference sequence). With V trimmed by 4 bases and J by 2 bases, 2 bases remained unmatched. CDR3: CASSWTSGTYEQYF. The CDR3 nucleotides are TGTGCCAGCAGTTGGACTAGCGGAACCTACGAGCAGTACTTC.

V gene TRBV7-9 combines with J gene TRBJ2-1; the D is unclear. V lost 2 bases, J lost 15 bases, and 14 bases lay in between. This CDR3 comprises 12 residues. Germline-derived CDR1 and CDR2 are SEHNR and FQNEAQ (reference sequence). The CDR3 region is CASSLNGPLLFF. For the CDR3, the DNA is TGTGCCAGCAGCTTAAATGGCCCGCTTCTGTTCTTC. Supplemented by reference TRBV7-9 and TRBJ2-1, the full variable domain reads DTGVSQNPRHKITKRGQNVTFRCDPISEHNRLYWYRQTLGQGPEFLTYFQNEAQLEKSRLLSDRFSAERPKGSFSTLEIQRTEQGDSAMYLCASSLNGPLLFFGPGTRLTVL.

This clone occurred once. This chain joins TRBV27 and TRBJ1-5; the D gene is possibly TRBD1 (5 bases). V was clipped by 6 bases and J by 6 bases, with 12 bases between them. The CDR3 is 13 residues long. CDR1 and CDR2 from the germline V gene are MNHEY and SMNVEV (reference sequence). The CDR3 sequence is CASSMGGRQPQHF. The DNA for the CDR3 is TGTGCCAGCAGCATGGGGGGACGTCAGCCCCAGCATTTT.

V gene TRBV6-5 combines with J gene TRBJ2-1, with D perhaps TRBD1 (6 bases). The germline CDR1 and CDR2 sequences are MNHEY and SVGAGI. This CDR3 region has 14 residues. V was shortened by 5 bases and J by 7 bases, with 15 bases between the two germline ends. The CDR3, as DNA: TGTGCCAGCAGTCCCCGGGCAGGGGTGAATGAGCAGTTCTTC. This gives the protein CASSPRAGVNEQFF.

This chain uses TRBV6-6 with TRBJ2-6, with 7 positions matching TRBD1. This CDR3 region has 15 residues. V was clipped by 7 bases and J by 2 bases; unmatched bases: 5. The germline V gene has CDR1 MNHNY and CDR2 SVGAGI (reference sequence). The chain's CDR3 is CASKITGAGANVLTF. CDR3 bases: TGTGCCAGCAAGATTACAGGGGCTGGGGCCAACGTCCTGACTTTC.

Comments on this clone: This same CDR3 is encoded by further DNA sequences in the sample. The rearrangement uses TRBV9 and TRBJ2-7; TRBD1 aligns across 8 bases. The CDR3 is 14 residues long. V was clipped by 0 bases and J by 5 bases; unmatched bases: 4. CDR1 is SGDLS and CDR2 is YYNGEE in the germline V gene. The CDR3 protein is CASSVGQGSDEQYF. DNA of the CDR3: TGTGCCAGCAGCGTAGGACAGGGGTCGGACGAGCAGTACTTC. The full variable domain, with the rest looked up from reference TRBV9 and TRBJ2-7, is DSGVTQTPKHLITATGQRVTLRCSPRSGDLSVYWYQQSLDQGLQFLIQYYNGEERAKGNILERFSAQQFPDLHSELNLSSLELGDSALYFCASSVGQGSDEQYFGPGTRLTVT.

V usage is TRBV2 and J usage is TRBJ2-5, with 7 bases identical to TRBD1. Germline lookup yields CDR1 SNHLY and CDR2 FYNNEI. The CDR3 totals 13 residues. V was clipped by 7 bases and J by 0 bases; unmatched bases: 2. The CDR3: CASIRGNQETQYF. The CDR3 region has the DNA TGTGCCAGCATCAGGGGGAACCAAGAGACCCAGTACTTC.

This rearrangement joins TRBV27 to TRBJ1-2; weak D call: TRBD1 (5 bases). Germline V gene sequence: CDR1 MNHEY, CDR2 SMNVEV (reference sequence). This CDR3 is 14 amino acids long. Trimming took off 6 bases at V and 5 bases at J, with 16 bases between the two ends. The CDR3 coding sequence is TGTGCCAGCAGCAGGGCGGGCCGGTGGTATGGCTACACCTTC. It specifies CASSRAGRWYGYTF.